A selection of T cell receptor beta chains follows, all from one sample in a study of shared clonotypes between healthy human individuals. This table comes from immunoSEQ multiplex PCR, and its TCRdb copy is limited to in-frame clones, with some not included. This table has approximately 2.5 million clones, about 92% appearing once. The sequenced material came from naive CD4+ T cells sorted from blood. Source of these receptors: a man aged 18 to 29 in good health. Each CDR3 is given with its conserved first and last residue. The order of the fields is D gene, J gene, V gene, clone size, CDR3 protein, CDR3 DNA. D genes are given only for firm matches. Clone size is not always given. Where it is, it says once, few, many or a class for expanded clones.

.,TRBJ2-1,TRBV19,.,CASSPYRLPNNEQFF,TGTGCCAGTAGTCCCTACCGATTACCCAACAATGAGCAGTTCTTC
.,TRBJ2-3,TRBV10-3,.,CAIRRDFTDTQYF,TGTGCCATCAGGAGGGATTTCACAGATACGCAGTATTTT
.,TRBJ1-2,TRBV6-5,.,CASSPQWDIKYGYTF,TGTGCCAGCAGTCCCCAGTGGGACATTAAGTATGGCTACACCTTC
.,TRBJ1-4,TRBV5-1,once,CASSPGRLEEKLFF,TGCGCCAGCAGCCCCGGGAGGTTGGAGGAAAAACTGTTTTTT
TRBD2,TRBJ2-2,TRBV28,.,CASSLGLAGGTGELFF,TGTGCCAGCAGCCTGGGACTAGCGGGAGGGACCGGGGAGCTGTTTTTT
.,TRBJ1-4,TRBV11-2,.,CASSLITNEKLFF,TGTGCCAGCAGCTTGATTACGAATGAAAAACTGTTTTTT
.,TRBJ2-2,TRBV5-1,few,CASSITGTSTGELFF,TGCGCCAGCAGCATCACCGGGACAAGCACCGGGGAGCTGTTTTTT
TRBD1,TRBJ1-3,TRBV5-1,.,CASSTYRGGSSGNTIYF,TGCGCCAGCAGCACATACAGGGGAGGTTCCTCTGGAAACACCATATATTTT
TRBD1,TRBJ1-5,TRBV10-3,.,CAISEGTVNNQPQHF,TGTGCCATCAGTGAGGGGACAGTTAACAATCAGCCCCAGCATTTT
.,TRBJ1-1,TRBV9,few,CASSRETEAFF,TGTGCCAGCAGCCGTGAGACTGAAGCTTTCTTT
.,TRBJ2-5,TRBV11-3,once,CASSLGGRGGETQYF,TGTGCCAGCAGCTTAGGCGGGAGAGGGGGGGAGACCCAGTACTTC
TRBD2,TRBJ2-1,TRBV18,.,CASSRILAGLSYNEQFF,TGTGCCAGCTCACGCATACTAGCGGGCCTTAGCTACAATGAGCAGTTCTTC
TRBD2,TRBJ2-1,TRBV30,.,CAWRGRLAGEQFF,TGTGCCTGGAGAGGGCGACTAGCGGGTGAGCAGTTCTTC
.,TRBJ2-7,TRBV5-1,.,CASSLVQAPYEQYF,TGCGCCAGCAGCTTGGTCCAGGCCCCCTACGAGCAGTACTTC
.,TRBJ2-7,TRBV28,once,CASSSLGEGQYF,TGTGCCAGCAGTTCCTTAGGGGAAGGGCAGTACTTC
TRBD1,TRBJ1-2,TRBV5-4,.,CASSMTGIGAGHTF,TGTGCCAGCAGCATGACAGGGATAGGAGCGGGACACACCTTC
.,TRBJ2-5,TRBV5-1,.,CASSLPTGSAETQYF,TGCGCCAGCAGCTTGCCAACAGGGAGTGCAGAGACCCAGTACTTC
.,TRBJ2-5,TRBV5-1,once,CASSLELGQETQYF,TGCGCCAGCAGCTTGGAGCTGGGCCAGGAGACCCAGTACTTC
.,TRBJ2-3,TRBV30,.,CAWTPEDTQYF,TGTGCCTGGACTCCTGAAGATACGCAGTATTTT
.,TRBJ2-7,TRBV18,.,CASSSDRYEQYF,TGTGCCAGCTCCTCTGACAGATACGAGCAGTACTTC
.,TRBJ1-1,TRBV2,.,CASRKEGDTEAFF,TGTGCCAGCAGAAAAGAGGGCGACACTGAAGCTTTCTTT
.,TRBJ2-2,TRBV7-6,.,CASSLASGELFF,TGTGCCAGCAGCTTAGCATCCGGGGAGCTGTTTTTT
.,TRBJ1-1,TRBV9,.,CASSVGSWGPTEAFF,TGTGCCAGCAGCGTAGGGTCGTGGGGTCCCACTGAAGCTTTCTTT
TRBD1,TRBJ1-2,TRBV6-1,.,CASSEGGQIKNYGYTF,TGTGCCAGCAGTGAAGGGGGACAGATTAAGAACTATGGCTACACCTTC
TRBD1,TRBJ2-7,TRBV30,.,CAWSVQGVGLGLSYEQYF,TGTGCCTGGAGTGTACAGGGGGTGGGACTTGGCCTCTCCTACGAGCAGTACTTC
TRBD1,TRBJ1-6,TRBV7-2,.,CASSTGVRSPLHF,TGTGCCAGCAGCACAGGGGTTCGATCACCCCTCCACTTT
TRBD1,TRBJ2-7,TRBV6-1,.,CASSAGQGFSEQYF,TGTGCCAGCAGTGCGGGACAGGGATTCAGCGAGCAGTACTTC
.,TRBJ2-2,TRBV5-4,.,CASSIGGIGTGELFF,TGTGCCAGCAGCATCGGGGGTATCGGGACCGGGGAGCTGTTTTTT
TRBD1,TRBJ2-1,TRBV10-3,.,CAISGGQGYYNEQFF,TGTGCCATCAGTGGGGGACAGGGGTATTACAATGAGCAGTTCTTC
.,TRBJ1-1,TRBV6-5,.,CATKPSGVNTEAFF,TGTGCCACAAAGCCGTCAGGGGTGAACACTGAAGCTTTCTTT
TRBD1,TRBJ2-1,TRBV2,.,CASSARRQGSYNEQFF,TGTGCCAGCAGTGCGCGTCGACAGGGTTCCTACAATGAGCAGTTCTTC
.,TRBJ1-3,TRBV20-1,.,CSANYGNTIYF,TGCAGTGCTAATTACGGAAACACCATATATTTT
.,TRBJ1-1,TRBV7-2,once,CASSPSGSRTEAFF,TGTGCCAGCAGCCCGAGCGGGTCGAGAACTGAAGCTTTCTTT
.,TRBJ2-5,TRBV14,.,CASSQFQGYETQYF,TGTGCCAGCAGCCAATTTCAGGGGTACGAGACCCAGTACTTC
.,TRBJ2-1,TRBV19,.,CASSLDGNSYNEQFF,TGTGCCAGTAGTTTAGACGGGAACTCCTACAATGAGCAGTTCTTC
TRBD1,TRBJ2-7,TRBV5-1,.,CASSLTGFSYEQYF,TGCGCCAGCAGCCTGACAGGGTTCTCCTACGAGCAGTACTTC
.,TRBJ1-2,TRBV7-9,once,CASSLGDGSYGYTF,TGTGCCAGCAGCTTAGGGGACGGAAGCTATGGCTACACCTTC
TRBD2,TRBJ2-3,TRBV2,.,CASSRTPGLAGSTDTQYF,TGTGCCAGCTCCAGAACCCCCGGACTAGCGGGAAGCACAGATACGCAGTATTTT
TRBD2,TRBJ2-7,TRBV19,.,CASSETLAGAAEQYF,TGTGCCAGTAGTGAGACACTAGCGGGGGCGGCCGAGCAGTACTTC
.,TRBJ1-6,TRBV6-1,.,CASSKGQTTYNSPLHF,TGTGCCAGCAGTAAAGGACAGACCACCTATAATTCACCCCTCCACTTT
.,TRBJ2-3,TRBV10-3,.,CAISGGGTDTQYF,TGTGCCATCAGCGGCGGGGGCACAGATACGCAGTATTTT
.,TRBJ1-2,TRBV4-3,.,CASSQGNPALGGYTF,TGCGCCAGCAGCCAAGGGAACCCTGCACTAGGCGGCTACACCTTC
.,TRBJ1-1,TRBV30,once,CAWSPSLGAGGVGTEAFF,TGTGCCTGGAGTCCATCTCTAGGGGCCGGGGGGGTCGGTACTGAAGCTTTCTTT